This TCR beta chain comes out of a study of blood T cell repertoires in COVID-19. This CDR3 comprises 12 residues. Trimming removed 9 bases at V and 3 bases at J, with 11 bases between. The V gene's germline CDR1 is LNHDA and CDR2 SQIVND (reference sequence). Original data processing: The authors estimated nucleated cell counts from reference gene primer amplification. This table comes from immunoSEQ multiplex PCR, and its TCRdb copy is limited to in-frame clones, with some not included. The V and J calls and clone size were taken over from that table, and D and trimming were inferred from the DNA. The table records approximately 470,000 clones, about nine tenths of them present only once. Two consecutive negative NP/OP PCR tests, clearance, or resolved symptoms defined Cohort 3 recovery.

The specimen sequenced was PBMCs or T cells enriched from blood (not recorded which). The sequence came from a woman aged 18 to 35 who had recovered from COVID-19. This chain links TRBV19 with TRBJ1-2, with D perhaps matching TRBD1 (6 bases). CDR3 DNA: TGTGCCAGCAGGGGAGACGACTATGGCTACACCTTC. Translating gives CASRGDDYGYTF.